This TCR beta chain derives from a study of OX40 agonist ivuxolimab in advanced cancers. V trimming: 10 bases; J trimming: 6 bases; junction bases outside the gene matches: 9. Germline CDR1 MNHEY, CDR2 SMNVEV (reference sequence). The CDR3 has 13 residues. The protocol was immunoSEQ multiplex PCR, while the TCRdb copy is restricted to in-frame clones and leaves out a portion. Here the sample spans approximately 80,000 clones, about 90% being singletons. The receptor comes from an adult with an advanced solid tumor such as melanoma, head and neck, liver or kidney cancer. Source: CD4+ or CD8+ T cells sorted from blood, taken in a trial of the OX40 agonist ivuxolimab. The rearrangement links TRBV27 to TRBJ1-5, with 7 nucleotides matching TRBD1. The CDR3: CATSFRGSQPQHF. The CDR3 DNA follows: TGTGCCACCTCGTTCAGGGGGAGTCAGCCCCAGCATTTT.